This T cell receptor beta chain was found in a study of shared clonotypes between healthy human individuals. The study's findings and limits: Sequencing of the sorted subsets was shown by rarefaction to be incomplete despite large depth.

Only CD45RO-negative cells positively selected for CCR7 counted as naive CD8 cells, so terminally differentiated effector memory CD45RA+ cells were excluded. As regards this clone: Its specificity is not known.

Only in-frame clones appear in the TCRdb table, and some are missing; sequencing was by immunoSEQ multiplex PCR. The top ten clones hold approximately 1% of a sample with some 1,900,000 clones, about 95% of them seen once. The sequenced sample was naive CD8+ T cells sorted from blood. The receptor was isolated from a man aged 18 to 29 in good health.

The CDR3 region is CASRSIWGQETQYF. Written as DNA, the CDR3 is TGTGCCAGCAGGTCGATCTGGGGCCAAGAGACCCAGTACTTC. The chain links TRBV27 to TRBJ2-5, with D unclear. Trimming left V 6 bases short and J 1 base short, with 12 bases between. The germline CDR1 and CDR2 sequences are MNHEY and SMNVEV (reference sequence). This CDR3 comprises 14 residues.